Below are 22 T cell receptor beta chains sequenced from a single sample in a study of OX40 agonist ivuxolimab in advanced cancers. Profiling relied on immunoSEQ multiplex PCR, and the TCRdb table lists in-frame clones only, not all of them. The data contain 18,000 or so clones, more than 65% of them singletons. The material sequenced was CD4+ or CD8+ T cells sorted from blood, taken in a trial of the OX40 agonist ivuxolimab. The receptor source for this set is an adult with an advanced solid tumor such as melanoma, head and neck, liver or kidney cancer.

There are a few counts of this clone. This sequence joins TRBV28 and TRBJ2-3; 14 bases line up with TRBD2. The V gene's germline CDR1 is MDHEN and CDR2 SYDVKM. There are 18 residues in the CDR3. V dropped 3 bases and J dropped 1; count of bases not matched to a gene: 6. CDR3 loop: CASSLGLAGEEGTDTQYF. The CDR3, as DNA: TGTGCCAGCAGTTTGGGACTAGCGGGAGAAGAGGGCACAGATACGCAGTATTTT.

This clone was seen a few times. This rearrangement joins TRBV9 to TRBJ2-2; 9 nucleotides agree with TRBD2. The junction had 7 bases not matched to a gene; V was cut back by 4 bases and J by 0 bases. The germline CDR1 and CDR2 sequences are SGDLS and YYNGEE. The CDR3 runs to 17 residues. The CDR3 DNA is TGTGCCAGCAGCACCCAGCGACTAGCGGCGAACACCGGGGAGCTGTTTTTT. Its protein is CASSTQRLAANTGELFF.

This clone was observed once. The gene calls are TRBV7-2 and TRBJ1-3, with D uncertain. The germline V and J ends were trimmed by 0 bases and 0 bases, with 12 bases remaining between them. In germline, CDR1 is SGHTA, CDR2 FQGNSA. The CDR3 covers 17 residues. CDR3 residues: CASSLAASLSSGNTIYF. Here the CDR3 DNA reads TGTGCCAGCAGCTTAGCGGCCAGTTTGAGCTCTGGAAACACCATATATTTT. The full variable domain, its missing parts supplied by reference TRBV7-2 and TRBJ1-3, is GAGVSQSPSNKVTEKGKDVELRCDPISGHTALYWYRQSLGQGLEFLIYFQGNSAPDKSGLPSDRFSAERTGGSVSTLTIQRTQQEDSAVYLCASSLAASLSSGNTIYFGEGSWLTVV.

The chain's CDR3 is CASSEAGTGSGKLFF. CDR3 sequence (DNA): TGTGCCAGCAGTGAAGCCGGGACAGGGTCCGGAAAACTGTTTTTT. The chain has TRBV6-1 and TRBJ1-4; the match to TRBD1 covers 9 bases. J gave up 10 bases and V 0 bases, and 6 bases lay outside the gene matches. Germline V gene lookup returns CDR1 MNHNS and CDR2 SASEGT. The CDR3 runs to 15 residues.

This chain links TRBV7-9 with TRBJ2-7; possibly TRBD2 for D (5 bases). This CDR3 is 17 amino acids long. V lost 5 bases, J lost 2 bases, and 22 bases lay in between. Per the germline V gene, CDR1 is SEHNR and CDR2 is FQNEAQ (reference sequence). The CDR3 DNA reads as TGTGCCAGCAGCCCCCTAGCTGCCTTAGTGGAAACCTACGAGCAGTACTTC. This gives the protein CASSPLAALVETYEQYF. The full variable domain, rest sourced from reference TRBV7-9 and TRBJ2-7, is DTGVSQNPRHKITKRGQNVTFRCDPISEHNRLYWYRQTLGQGPEFLTYFQNEAQLEKSRLLSDRFSAERPKGSFSTLEIQRTEQGDSAMYLCASSPLAALVETYEQYFGPGTRLTVT.

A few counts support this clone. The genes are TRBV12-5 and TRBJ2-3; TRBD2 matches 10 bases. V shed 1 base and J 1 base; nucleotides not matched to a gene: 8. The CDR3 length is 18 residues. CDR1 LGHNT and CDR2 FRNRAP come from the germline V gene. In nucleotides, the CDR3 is TGTGCTAGTGGTTTGGCACTCACCGGGACTAGCGGCACAGATACGCAGTATTTT. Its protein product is CASGLALTGTSGTDTQYF.

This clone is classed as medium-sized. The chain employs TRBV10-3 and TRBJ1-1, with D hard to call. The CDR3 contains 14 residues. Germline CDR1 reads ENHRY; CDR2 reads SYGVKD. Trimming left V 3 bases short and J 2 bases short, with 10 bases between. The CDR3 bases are TGTGCCATCAGTGAAGCGTCGGGCAACACTGAAGCTTTCTTT. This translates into CAISEASGNTEAFF.

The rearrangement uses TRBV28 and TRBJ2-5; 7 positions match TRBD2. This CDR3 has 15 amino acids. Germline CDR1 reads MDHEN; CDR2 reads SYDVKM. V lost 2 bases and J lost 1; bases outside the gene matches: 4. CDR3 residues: CASSLGGVVQETQYF. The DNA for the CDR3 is TGTGCCAGCAGTTTAGGGGGGGTTGTCCAAGAGACCCAGTACTTC.

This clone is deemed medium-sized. The CDR3 DNA is TGCAGCGTTGAGGGCTACAATGAGCAGTTCTTC. Residues: CSVEGYNEQFF. The chain is built from TRBV29-1 and TRBJ2-1; D call uncertain. The CDR3 totals 11 residues. V shed 3 bases and J shed 3 bases, with 3 bases lying between them. Looked up from germline, CDR1 is SQVTM and CDR2 is ANQGSEA.

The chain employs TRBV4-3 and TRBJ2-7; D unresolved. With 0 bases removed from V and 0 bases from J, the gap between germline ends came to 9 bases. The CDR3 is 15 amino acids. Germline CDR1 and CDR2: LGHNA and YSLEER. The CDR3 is CASSQDRVNSYEQYF. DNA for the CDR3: TGCGCCAGCAGCCAAGATCGGGTTAACTCCTACGAGCAGTACTTC.

This CDR3 reads CASSLAGAPDTQYF. The CDR3 region has the DNA TGTGCCAGCAGTTTAGCGGGAGCCCCAGATACGCAGTATTTT. The J gene is TRBJ2-3, the V gene TRBV27; 7 positions agree with TRBD2. CDR1 is MNHEY, CDR2 SMNVEV, per germline (reference sequence). The CDR3 length is 14 residues. V lost 2 bases to trimming and J lost 4 bases; unmatched junction nucleotides: 3.

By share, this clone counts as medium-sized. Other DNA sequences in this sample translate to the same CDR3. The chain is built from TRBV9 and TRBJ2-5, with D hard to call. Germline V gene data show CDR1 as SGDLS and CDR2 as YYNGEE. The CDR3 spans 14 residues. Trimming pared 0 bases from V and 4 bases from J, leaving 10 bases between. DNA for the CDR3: TGTGCCAGCAGCGTAGGGCTGGTAAGAGAGACCCAGTACTTC. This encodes CASSVGLVRETQYF.

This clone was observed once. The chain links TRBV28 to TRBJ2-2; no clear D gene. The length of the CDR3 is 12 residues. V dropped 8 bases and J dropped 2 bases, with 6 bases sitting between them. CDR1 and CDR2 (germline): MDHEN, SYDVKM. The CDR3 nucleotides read TGTGCCAGCGGGCATAACACCGGGGAGCTGTTTTTT. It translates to CASGHNTGELFF.

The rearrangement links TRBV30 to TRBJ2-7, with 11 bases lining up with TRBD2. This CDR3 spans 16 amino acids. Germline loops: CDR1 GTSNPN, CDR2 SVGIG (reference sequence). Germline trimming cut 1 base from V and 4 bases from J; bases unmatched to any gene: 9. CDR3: CAWSGGSGRAVYEQYF. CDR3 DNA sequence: TGTGCCTGGAGTGGGGGTAGCGGGAGGGCCGTGTACGAGCAGTACTTC.

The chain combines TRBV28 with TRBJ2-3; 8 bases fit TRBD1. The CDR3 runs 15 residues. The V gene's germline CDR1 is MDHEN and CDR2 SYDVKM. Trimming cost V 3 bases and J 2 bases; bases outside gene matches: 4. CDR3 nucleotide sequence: TGTGCCAGCAGTTTCGAGACAGGGGACACAGATACGCAGTATTTT. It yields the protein CASSFETGDTDTQYF. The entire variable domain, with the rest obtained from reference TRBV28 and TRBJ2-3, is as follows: DVKVTQSSRYLVKRTGEKVFLECVQDMDHENMFWYRQDPGLGLRLIYFSYDVKMKEKGDIPEGYSVSREKKERFSLILESASTNQTSMYLCASSFETGDTDTQYFGPGTRLTVL.

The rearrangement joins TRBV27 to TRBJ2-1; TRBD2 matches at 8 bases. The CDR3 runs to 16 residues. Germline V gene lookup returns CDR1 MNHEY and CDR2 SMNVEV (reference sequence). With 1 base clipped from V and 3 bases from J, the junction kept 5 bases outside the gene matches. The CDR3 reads CASSLWASGYYNEQFF. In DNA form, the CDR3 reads TGTGCCAGCAGTTTATGGGCTAGCGGGTACTACAATGAGCAGTTCTTC.

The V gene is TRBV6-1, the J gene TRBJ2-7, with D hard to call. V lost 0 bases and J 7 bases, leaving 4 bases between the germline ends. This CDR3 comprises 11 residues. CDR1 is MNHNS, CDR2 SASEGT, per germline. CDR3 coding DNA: TGTGCCAGCAGTGAAGCAAGTGAGCAGTACTTC. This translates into CASSEASEQYF.

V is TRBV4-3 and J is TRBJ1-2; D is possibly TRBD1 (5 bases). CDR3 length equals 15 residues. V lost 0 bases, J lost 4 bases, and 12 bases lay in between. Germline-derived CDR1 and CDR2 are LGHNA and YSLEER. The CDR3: CASSQDWGDSYGYTF. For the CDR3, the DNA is TGCGCCAGCAGCCAAGATTGGGGGGATAGCTATGGCTACACCTTC.

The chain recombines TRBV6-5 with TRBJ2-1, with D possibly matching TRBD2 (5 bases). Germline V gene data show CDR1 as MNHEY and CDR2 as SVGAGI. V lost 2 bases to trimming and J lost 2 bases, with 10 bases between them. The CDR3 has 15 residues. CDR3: CASSYESGAYNEQFF. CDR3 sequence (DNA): TGTGCCAGCAGTTACGAGAGCGGAGCCTACAATGAGCAGTTCTTC.

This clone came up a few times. CDR3 amino acids: CASSLGWTTDTQYF. CDR3 sequence (DNA): TGTGCCAGCAGTTTAGGGTGGACGACAGATACGCAGTATTTT. The chain is built from TRBV27 and TRBJ2-3, with D hard to call. Deletions cut 2 bases from V and 3 bases from J, with 9 bases between. The CDR3 contains 14 residues. The germline gives CDR1 MNHEY, CDR2 SMNVEV (reference sequence).

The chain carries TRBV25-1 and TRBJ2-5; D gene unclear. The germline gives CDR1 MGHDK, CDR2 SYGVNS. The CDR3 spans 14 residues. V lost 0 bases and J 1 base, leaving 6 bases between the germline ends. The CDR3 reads CASSEYGFQETQYF. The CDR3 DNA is TGTGCCAGCAGTGAATATGGCTTCCAAGAGACCCAGTACTTC.

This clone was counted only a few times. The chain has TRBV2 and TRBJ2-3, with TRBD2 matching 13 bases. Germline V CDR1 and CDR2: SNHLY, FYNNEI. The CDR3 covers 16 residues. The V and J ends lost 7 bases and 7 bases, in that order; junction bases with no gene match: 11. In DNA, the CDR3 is TGTGCCAGCACGACTTGGACTAGCGGGAGTATGTATACGCAGTATTTT. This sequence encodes CASTTWTSGSMYTQYF. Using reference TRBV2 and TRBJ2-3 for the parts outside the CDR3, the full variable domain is EPEVTQTPSHQVTQMGQEVILRCVPISNHLYFYWYRQILGQKVEFLVSFYNNEISEKSEIFDDQFSVERPDGSNFTLKIRSTKLEDSAMYFCASTTWTSGSMYTQYFGPGTRLTVL.